The 19 T cell receptor beta chains given below trace back to one sample, sequenced in a study of T cells in Graves' hyperthyroidism and ophthalmopathy. Regions amplified from RNA transcripts were the TCR beta CDR3 regions. RT-PCR in the first round (using the HTBI primer set) targeted the TCR CDR3. TCRdb reanalysed the multiplex PCR reads using MiXCR and keeps one entry per CDR3 protein. Here the sample spans about 540,000 distinct CDR3 sequences, roughly 50% being singletons. The source material was peripheral blood or thyroid tissue (not recorded which). Receptor source: a woman in her late teens or twenties with Graves' hyperthyroidism.

This clonotype was detected many times. The V gene is TRBV6-5, the J gene TRBJ1-3; no definite D call. This CDR3 spans 15 amino acids. Deletions cut 2 bases from V and 2 bases from J, with 10 bases between. Per the germline V gene, CDR1 is MNHEY and CDR2 is SVGAGI. CDR3 sequence reads: CASSYDRSPGNTIYF. The CDR3 DNA reads as TGTGCCAGCAGTTACGACCGCTCTCCTGGAAACACCATATATTTT.

This clonotype occurred many times. The chain has TRBV5-8 and TRBJ1-6, with D tentatively TRBD1 (6 bases). The germline V gene encodes CDR1 SGHTS and CDR2 YDEGEE. With 1 base removed from V and 1 base from J, the gap between germline ends came to 12 bases. The CDR3 sequence is 17 residues long. The DNA for the CDR3 is TGTGCCAGCAGCTTGATCGGCAGGGGATCCTATAATTCACCCCTCCACTTT. Amino acid sequence: CASSLIGRGSYNSPLHF.

In this sample, this clonotype turned up many times. V is TRBV7-2 and J is TRBJ1-5; TRBD1 might be the D (5 bases). V was pared by 7 bases and J by 2 bases, with 12 bases between. Germline CDR1 SGHTA, CDR2 FQGNSA. This CDR3 has 14 amino acids. The CDR3 reads CASTRGGRNQPQHF. The CDR3 region has the DNA TGTGCCAGCACCCGGGGGGGACGCAATCAGCCCCAGCATTTT.

V and J are TRBV10-3 and TRBJ1-1; no clear D gene. The CDR3 consists of 14 residues. V shed 2 bases and J shed 7 bases, with 14 bases lying between them. Germline V gene data show CDR1 as ENHRY and CDR2 as SYGVKD. CDR3 DNA: TGTGCCATCAGTGAGGGTAGCGGCTACAATGAAGCTTTCTTT. Translation gives CAISEGSGYNEAFF.

Note on this clonotype: The junction departs from the called germline gene at one end, perhaps through a read error. The genes are TRBV7-8 and TRBJ2-2; tentatively, D is TRBD2 (6 bases). This CDR3 has 10 residues. Germline V CDR1 and CDR2: SGHVS, FQNEAQ. The CDR3 here is CASRLGEVFF. CDR3 in DNA: TGTGCCAGCAGGTTGGGGGAGGTGTTTTTT.

The chain employs TRBV7-2 and TRBJ2-1, with 9 bases identical to TRBD2. The V segment lost 5 bases and the J segment 6 bases; nucleotides outside the gene matches: 5. Looked up from germline, CDR1 is SGHTA and CDR2 is FQGNSA. This CDR3 contains 14 residues. CDR3 sequence (DNA): TGTGCCAGCAGCATTGGACTAGCGTCCAATGAGCAGTTCTTC. Encoded protein: CASSIGLASNEQFF.

With regard to this clonotype: Lacking the conserved final phenylalanine or tryptophan, this CDR3 likely reflects a read error. The limits of the CDR3 on the DNA are not certain, so only TCRdb's listed CDR3 is given. V usage is TRBV4-2 and J usage is TRBJ1-6. Germline CDR1 reads LGHNA; CDR2 reads YNFKEQ. The CDR3 spans 11 amino acids, including both terminal residues. The CDR3 here is CASSQDPWLAG.

The table lists this clonotype with many counts. J is TRBJ1-6 and V is TRBV27; D gene ambiguous. There are 12 residues in the CDR3. The V and J ends lost 6 bases and 4 bases respectively, with 4 bases between them. Germline V gene data show CDR1 as MNHEY and CDR2 as SMNVEV (reference sequence). CDR3 residues: CASRGYNSPLHF. The CDR3 DNA follows: TGTGCCAGCAGGGGTTATAATTCACCCCTCCACTTT.

This chain joins TRBV20-1 and TRBJ2-1; D gene uncertain. The better agreement between TRBJ2-7 and the DNA end casts doubt on the J call. Germline V gives CDR1 DFQATT, CDR2 SNEGSKA (reference sequence). The CDR3 extends over 13 amino acids. The DNA for the CDR3 is TGCAGTGCTAGCGAGCCCAACTACAATGAGCAGTACTTC. Its protein product is CSASEPNYNEQYF.

This clonotype was found many times. V and J are TRBV4-3 and TRBJ1-2; D is ambiguous. V was shortened by 0 bases and J by 8 bases, with 10 bases between the two germline ends. This CDR3 has 13 amino acids. Germline V lookup: CDR1 LGHNA, CDR2 YSLEER. The CDR3 nucleotides are TGCGCCAGCAGCCAAGAGGGATGGGAAGGCTACACCTTC. Translated: CASSQEGWEGYTF.

This clonotype was observed at least ten times. The chain joins TRBV2 to TRBJ1-4; perhaps TRBD1 as D (6 bases). Germline V gene sequence: CDR1 SNHLY, CDR2 FYNNEI. The CDR3 covers 16 residues. Trimming cost V 2 bases and J 5 bases, with 15 bases left between them. CDR3 region: CASSEYSGTRNEKLFF. In nucleotides, the CDR3 is TGTGCCAGCAGTGAATATTCGGGGACACGGAATGAAAAACTGTTTTTT.

This clonotype came up a few times. CDR3 sequence reads: CASSLTGSISGANVLTF. The CDR3 DNA reads as TGTGCCAGCAGTTTAACAGGGTCAATTTCTGGGGCCAACGTCCTGACTTTC. The rearrangement uses TRBV12-3 or TRBV12-4 and TRBJ2-6, with D tentatively TRBD1 (6 bases). The CDR3 is 17 amino acids. V gave up 2 bases and J gave up 1 base, with 12 bases separating them.

V usage is TRBV20-1 and J usage is TRBJ2-7; 8 positions agree with TRBD2. The CDR3 loop spans 15 amino acids. The germline V gene has CDR1 DFQATT and CDR2 SNEGSKA (reference sequence). With V trimmed by 3 bases and J by 2 bases, 9 bases remained unmatched. The CDR3, as DNA: TGCAGTGCTAGGACCTGGGGACTAGGTCCCTACGAGCAGTACTTC. This encodes CSARTWGLGPYEQYF.

This clonotype has ten or more counts. This chain connects TRBV7-9 to TRBJ2-3; D is unresolved. CDR3 length: 14 residues. V lost 2 bases and J lost 2, with 8 bases in between. Germline assignment: CDR1 SEHNR and CDR2 FQNEAQ (reference sequence). CDR3 sequence (DNA): TGTGCCAGCAGCTTAAGCGAGATCACAGATACGCAGTATTTT. It is translated as CASSLSEITDTQYF. Full variable domain (remainder filled in from reference TRBV7-9 and TRBJ2-3): DTGVSQNPRHKITKRGQNVTFRCDPISEHNRLYWYRQTLGQGPEFLTYFQNEAQLEKSRLLSDRFSAERPKGSFSTLEIQRTEQGDSAMYLCASSLSEITDTQYFGPGTRLTVL.

V and J are TRBV10-2 and TRBJ2-5; 10 nucleotides match TRBD2. The CDR3 has 15 residues. CDR1 is WSHSY, CDR2 SAAADI, per germline. With V trimmed by 0 bases and J by 2 bases, 0 bases remained unmatched. The CDR3 nucleotides read TGCGCCAGCAGTGAGTCGACTAGCGGGCAAGAGACCCAGTACTTC. Translating it yields CASSESTSGQETQYF.

This clonotype was counted only a few times. CDR3 in DNA: TGTGCCTGTGGTCCTGAAGGGATGGGTGAAAAACTGTTTTTT. Its translation is CACGPEGMGEKLFF. This chain joins TRBV30 and TRBJ1-4; the D is unclear. Trimming shortened V by 6 bases and J by 7 bases, and 18 bases separated the two germline ends. The CDR3 runs 14 residues. Germline lookup yields CDR1 GTSNPN and CDR2 SVGIG (reference sequence).

J is TRBJ1-5 and V is TRBV20-1; 8 nucleotides line up with TRBD1. V dropped 6 bases and J dropped 5; count of bases not matched to a gene: 9. CDR3 length: 14 amino acids. The V gene's germline CDR1 is DFQATT and CDR2 SNEGSKA (reference sequence). The CDR3 reads CSAGLDRVYQPQHF. CDR3 bases: TGCAGTGCCGGACTGGACAGGGTTTATCAGCCCCAGCATTTT.

CDR3 bases: TGTGCCAGCAGAACCCCACAGGGGTCTGGTGGCTACACCTTC. The encoded protein is CASRTPQGSGGYTF. The V call is TRBV12-3 or TRBV12-4, the J call TRBJ1-2; 7 bases are a match to TRBD1. CDR3 size: 14 residues. V was clipped by 6 bases and J by 7 bases; unmatched bases: 11.

In this sample, this clonotype turned up many times. V gene TRBV20-1 combines with J gene TRBJ2-1; D gene uncertain. V shed 5 bases and J shed 5 bases, with 4 bases lying between them. Per germline, CDR1 DFQATT and CDR2 SNEGSKA (reference sequence). CDR3 size: 10 residues. CDR3 region: CSAFDNEQFF. The CDR3 DNA follows: TGCAGTGCTTTCGACAATGAGCAGTTCTTC.